The T cell receptor (beta chain) described here comes from a study of blood T cells in healthy people across ages. V was clipped by 0 bases and J by 2 bases; unmatched bases: 5. This CDR3 is built from 16 residues. Germline V gives CDR1 SGHRS, CDR2 YFSETQ. Together with a sample-barcoded 5' primer, a J-beta primer mix was included in a second PCR lasting roughly 6 to 12 cycles. TCRdb independently ran MiXCR on the 5' RACE reads; one entry per CDR3 protein. In the table there are 550,000 to 650,000 distinct CDR3 sequences, 25% to 30% of which are singletons. This clonotype was seen many times. This clonotype was sampled from a woman over 75 in good health. The chain employs TRBV5-1 and TRBJ2-3; TRBD1 matches 8 bases. The specimen sequenced was blood. The CDR3 here is CASSLDTGGNTDTQYF. CDR3 nucleotides: TGCGCCAGCAGCTTGGATACAGGGGGAAACACAGATACGCAGTATTTT.